Presented here are 26 T cell receptor beta chains from one specimen sequenced in a study of blood T cell repertoires in COVID-19. The table came from immunoSEQ multiplex PCR; TCRdb's copy has only in-frame clones and leaves some out. The top ten clones hold roughly 1.4% of a sample with approximately 120,000 clones, more than 75% of them seen once. Sequenced input: peripheral blood. Receptor source: a human donor in a cohort sampled during active COVID-19.

This rearrangement joins TRBV12-3 or TRBV12-4 to TRBJ1-1, with D hard to call. Trimming took off 1 base at V and 1 base at J, with 4 bases between the two ends. The CDR3 is made up of 13 amino acids. The DNA of the CDR3 is TGTGCCAGCAGTTTAGGGAGGAACACTGAAGCTTTCTTT. This translates into CASSLGRNTEAFF.

The chain joins TRBV28 to TRBJ2-5; 11 nucleotides align to TRBD2. The CDR3 is 16 residues long. J was trimmed by 5 bases and V by 7 bases; bases with no gene match: 12. Germline CDR1 reads MDHEN; CDR2 reads SYDVKM. The CDR3 DNA reads TGTGCCAGCACCCCAGGGAGAATAGCGGGAGGGGAGACCCAGTACTTC. Translation: CASTPGRIAGGETQYF.

This clone was seen once. The rearrangement uses TRBV29-1 and TRBJ2-1; 8 bases are shared with TRBD2. J lost 0 bases, V lost 1 base, and 11 bases had no gene match. Germline CDR1 reads SQVTM; CDR2 reads ANQGSEA. The CDR3 is 18 amino acids. CDR3 protein: CSVEGGRAGESSYNEQFF. The CDR3 coding sequence is TGCAGCGTTGAAGGGGGCCGAGCGGGGGAAAGCTCCTACAATGAGCAGTTCTTC.

This rearrangement joins TRBV6-5 to TRBJ1-1; TRBD1 matches at 8 bases. The J segment lost 4 bases and the V segment lost 5 bases, leaving 9 bases of the junction unmatched. The germline gives CDR1 MNHEY, CDR2 SVGAGI. The CDR3 consists of 15 residues. The CDR3 loop is CASSPQQGVSTEAFF. In DNA form, the CDR3 reads TGTGCCAGCAGTCCTCAACAGGGGGTCTCCACTGAAGCTTTCTTT.

The V call is TRBV11-2, the J call TRBJ1-1, with 9 bases that match TRBD1. V was pared by 5 bases and J by 4 bases, with 5 bases of the junction left unmatched. Germline assignment: CDR1 SGHAT and CDR2 FQNNGV. This CDR3 has 14 amino acids. DNA of the CDR3: TGTGCCAGCAGCAGTAAACAGGGGGCCACTGAAGCTTTCTTT. Protein product: CASSSKQGATEAFF.

This clone came up a few times. This rearrangement joins TRBV5-4 to TRBJ2-7; TRBD2 aligns across 8 bases. Germline-derived CDR1 and CDR2 are SGHNT and YYREEE (reference sequence). The V gene end was trimmed by 2 bases and the J gene end by 2 bases; junction bases not matched to a gene: 3. This CDR3 region has 14 residues. In DNA form, the CDR3 reads TGTGCCAGCAGCTTTCGGGGGGGACCCTACGAGCAGTACTTC. Its protein is CASSFRGGPYEQYF.

The chain recombines TRBV6-5 with TRBJ1-5, with TRBD1 matching over 10 bases. The length of the CDR3 is 15 residues. CDR1 is MNHEY and CDR2 is SVGAGI in the germline V gene. With V trimmed by 4 bases and J by 9 bases, 9 bases remained unmatched. Here the CDR3 reads CASSSAGTGVGPQHF. In nucleotides, the CDR3 is TGTGCCAGCAGTTCTGCCGGGACAGGGGTTGGGCCCCAGCATTTT.

The chain joins TRBV10-2 to TRBJ2-5; no reliable D call. Germline V gene sequence: CDR1 WSHSY, CDR2 SAAADI. The CDR3 spans 18 residues. V lost 0 bases to trimming and J lost 8 bases, with 25 bases between them. DNA for the CDR3: TGCGCCAGCAGTGAGTCGATCGGTGTTGACTCCGAGTGGTCCACCCAGTACTTC. It yields the protein CASSESIGVDSEWSTQYF.

The rearrangement uses TRBV5-1 and TRBJ2-3; 10 nucleotides align to TRBD2. Germline-derived CDR1 and CDR2 are SGHRS and YFSETQ. This CDR3 has 17 amino acids. Germline trimming cut 0 bases from V and 4 bases from J; bases unmatched to any gene: 8. CDR3 in amino acids: CASSLELAGVGADTQYF. The CDR3 nucleotides are TGCGCCAGCAGCTTGGAGCTAGCGGGAGTTGGAGCAGATACGCAGTATTTT.

The genes are TRBV5-1 and TRBJ1-1; possibly TRBD1 for D (5 bases). The CDR3 spans 15 residues. The V end lost 1 base, the J end lost 1 base, and 11 bases lay between the germline ends. Germline V CDR1 and CDR2: SGHRS, YFSETQ. DNA of the CDR3: TGCGCCAGCAGCTTGCTGGGGCCCGAGAACACTGAAGCTTTCTTT. Translated, it gives CASSLLGPENTEAFF.

The V call is TRBV6-6, the J call TRBJ2-6; D call uncertain. There are 15 residues in the CDR3. Trimming shortened V by 5 bases and J by 0 bases, and 8 bases separated the two germline ends. Per germline, CDR1 MNHNY and CDR2 SVGAGI (reference sequence). CDR3 loop: CASSPRYSGANVLTF. The CDR3 DNA follows: TGTGCCAGCAGTCCTCGTTACTCTGGGGCCAACGTCCTGACTTTC.

This rearrangement joins TRBV5-1 to TRBJ2-3, with 12 bases lining up with TRBD2. The CDR3 sequence is 18 residues long. Germline values: CDR1 SGHRS, CDR2 YFSETQ. J lost 6 bases, V lost 2 bases, and 13 bases had no gene match. CDR3 nucleotides: TGCGCCAGCAGCTTAGCCCCCGCTAGCGGGGGGGCCTGGGATACGCAGTATTTT. Its protein is CASSLAPASGGAWDTQYF.

The genes are TRBV29-1 and TRBJ2-7; 12 nucleotides line up with TRBD2. The CDR3 has 18 residues. The germline CDR1 and CDR2 sequences are SQVTM and ANQGSEA. After removal of 3 bases from V and 6 bases from J, the junction contained 18 bases not matched to a gene. The CDR3 bases are TGCAGCGTTGAGGTTGGACTAGCGGGGAGAACCGGTGCGGTCGAGCAGTACTTC. Its protein product is CSVEVGLAGRTGAVEQYF.

In its sample, this clone was seen once. V gene TRBV7-2 combines with J gene TRBJ2-7, with D possibly matching TRBD2 (5 bases). The CDR3 is made up of 14 amino acids. V lost 10 bases and J lost 5, with 21 bases in between. Looked up from germline, CDR1 is SGHTA and CDR2 is FQGNSA. CDR3: CATQGLLHTDEQYF. The CDR3 region has the DNA TGTGCCACCCAAGGACTGTTACACACCGACGAGCAGTACTTC. Full variable domain (remainder filled in from reference TRBV7-2 and TRBJ2-7): GAGVSQSPSNKVTEKGKDVELRCDPISGHTALYWYRQSLGQGLEFLIYFQGNSAPDKSGLPSDRFSAERTGGSVSTLTIQRTQQEDSAVYLCATQGLLHTDEQYFGPGTRLTVT.

This chain connects TRBV28 to TRBJ2-7; the D is unclear. From germline, CDR1 is MDHEN and CDR2 SYDVKM. This CDR3 region has 12 residues. V lost 3 bases to trimming and J lost 4 bases, with 7 bases between them. The CDR3 DNA is TGTGCCAGCAGTTTGGCCAGGTACGAGCAGTACTTC. Encoded protein: CASSLARYEQYF.

The rearrangement links TRBV19 to TRBJ2-1; the D is unclear. Germline V lookup: CDR1 LNHDA, CDR2 SQIVND (reference sequence). The CDR3 sequence is 11 residues long. V was clipped by 2 bases and J by 12 bases, with 8 bases between them. The DNA for the CDR3 is TGTGCCAGTAGTATATCCGACTCGCAGTTCTTC. Residues: CASSISDSQFF.

Note on this clone: Within the sample, other DNA sequences also encode this same CDR3. The J gene is TRBJ2-2, the V gene TRBV5-1; possible D gene TRBD1, 6 bases. Trimming shortened V by 3 bases and J by 2 bases, and 8 bases separated the two germline ends. The CDR3 runs 14 residues. The germline V gene encodes CDR1 SGHRS and CDR2 YFSETQ. The chain's CDR3 is CASSSQGNTGELFF. For the CDR3, the DNA is TGCGCCAGCAGCTCACAGGGAAACACCGGGGAGCTGTTTTTT.

This rearrangement joins TRBV27 to TRBJ1-1; D is perhaps TRBD1 (5 bases). The V gene's germline CDR1 is MNHEY and CDR2 SMNVEV (reference sequence). Deletions cut 0 bases from V and 3 bases from J, with 11 bases between. The CDR3 spans 15 residues. CDR3 protein: CASSLSRGTYTEAFF. The DNA of the CDR3 is TGTGCCAGCAGTTTATCTCGGGGGACGTACACTGAAGCTTTCTTT.

This chain connects TRBV11-2 to TRBJ2-3; D may be TRBD2 (5 bases). CDR1 is SGHAT, CDR2 FQNNGV, per germline. The length of the CDR3 is 16 residues. Trimming cost V 1 base and J 5 bases, with 16 bases left between them. The CDR3 region has the DNA TGTGCCAGCAGCTTAGTGTTTCCCGGGATCGGAGATACGCAGTATTTT. Translating gives CASSLVFPGIGDTQYF.

The rearrangement uses TRBV4-2 and TRBJ2-7, with TRBD1 as a possible D gene (5 bases). In germline, CDR1 is LGHNA, CDR2 YNFKEQ. There are 15 residues in the CDR3. V lost 1 base and J 3 bases, leaving 13 bases between the germline ends. As DNA, the CDR3 is TGTGCCAGCAGCCAAGGAATGGGGCTGCTCTACGAGCAGTACTTC. This sequence encodes CASSQGMGLLYEQYF.

The chain employs TRBV27 and TRBJ1-2; perhaps TRBD1 as D (5 bases). Germline assignment: CDR1 MNHEY and CDR2 SMNVEV (reference sequence). The V and J ends lost 7 bases and 2 bases respectively, with 11 bases between them. This CDR3 has 13 amino acids. The CDR3 DNA reads TGTGCCAGCACCACTCAGGGAAACTATGGCTACACCTTC. Protein product: CASTTQGNYGYTF.

The rearrangement links TRBV30 to TRBJ2-7; TRBD1 matches 10 bases. The CDR3 extends over 16 amino acids. Germline V gene lookup returns CDR1 GTSNPN and CDR2 SVGIG (reference sequence). With V trimmed by 3 bases and J by 3 bases, 11 bases remained unmatched. In DNA form, the CDR3 reads TGTGCCTGGAGCGGAAACCGGGACAGGGGACTCTACGAGCAGTACTTC. Translating it yields CAWSGNRDRGLYEQYF.

The CDR3 is CAISESREETQYF. Here the CDR3 DNA reads TGTGCCATCAGTGAGTCCCGGGAAGAGACCCAGTACTTC. V and J are TRBV10-3 and TRBJ2-5; D gene unclear. This CDR3 has 13 amino acids. Trimming removed 0 bases from V and 3 bases from J, with 5 bases in between. Germline V gene sequence: CDR1 ENHRY, CDR2 SYGVKD.

This chain connects TRBV11-2 to TRBJ2-3; unclear D gene. This CDR3 region has 14 residues. Germline CDR1 reads SGHAT; CDR2 reads FQNNGV. V gave up 5 bases and J gave up 0 bases, with 9 bases separating them. CDR3 in amino acids: CASSQKYSTDTQYF. The CDR3 DNA reads TGTGCCAGCAGCCAGAAATATAGCACAGATACGCAGTATTTT.

Details on this clone: A junction end diverges from the germline sequence, so it may reflect a read error. Other DNA sequences from this sample encode an identical CDR3 as well. The chain couples TRBV7-7 to TRBJ2-2; 10 positions agree with TRBD1. Looked up from germline, CDR1 is SSHAT and CDR2 is FNYEAQ (reference sequence). This CDR3 comprises 16 residues. In DNA form, the CDR3 reads TGTGCTAGCAGTCTTACCGGGACAGGGGTCACCGGGGAGCTGTTTTTT. Encoded protein: CASSLTGTGVTGELFF.

The V call is TRBV5-4, the J call TRBJ2-2; perhaps TRBD2 as D (6 bases). This CDR3 comprises 17 residues. Per the germline V gene, CDR1 is SGHNT and CDR2 is YYREEE (reference sequence). V gave up 5 bases and J gave up 7 bases, with 24 bases separating them. As DNA, the CDR3 is TGTGCCAGCAGGCCAGGGACCACGGGAGAGAGAGACGGGGAGCTGTTTTTT. Its translation: CASRPGTTGERDGELFF. Full variable domain (missing parts from reference TRBV5-4 and TRBJ2-2): ETGVTQSPTHLIKTRGQQVTLRCSSQSGHNTVSWYQQALGQGPQFIFQYYREEENGRGNFPPRFSGLQFPNYSSELNVNALELDDSALYLCASRPGTTGERDGELFFGEGSRLTVL.